The 31 T cell receptor beta chains in this list originate from one sample, sequenced in a study of tumor and adjacent non-tumor tissue in lung cancer. No cell sorting was done before RNA was extracted from the tissue. This non-tumor lung sample came from over 3 cm beyond the tumor edge. The library came from three nested PCR rounds adapted from ARM-PCR protocols. One entry per CDR3 protein, called by TCRdb with MiXCR from the multiplex PCR reads. The table has more than 35,000 distinct CDR3 sequences, less than 70% seen once; the top ten hold under 20%. The sequencing sample was made of distant non-tumor lung tissue. The receptors shown here come from a woman between 40 and 55 years old with non-small cell lung cancer.

In regard to this clonotype: Compared with germline, one end of the junction differs, possibly owing to a read error. This sequence joins TRBV6-5 and TRBJ1-2; perhaps TRBD1 as D (5 bases). Germline CDR1 is MNHEY and CDR2 is SVGAGI. The CDR3 has 15 amino acids. The chain's CDR3 is CASSYGAGSDYGCIF. CDR3 in DNA: TGTGCCAGCAGTTACGGGGCAGGGTCTGACTATGGCTGTATCTTC.

Comments on this clonotype: Mismatch with germline at one junction end may stem from a read error. The chain has TRBV10-1 and TRBJ2-3; TRBD2 might be the D (6 bases). The CDR3 contains 12 residues. Germline V lookup: CDR1 WNHNN, CDR2 SYGVQD (reference sequence). CDR3 nucleotides: TGCGACAGCAGTGAGTCGGGGGATACGCTGTATTTT. Translated: CDSSESGDTLYF.

With regard to this clonotype: Relative to the germline gene, one junction end is altered; a read error may explain this. J is TRBJ2-1 and V is TRBV11-3, with TRBD1 identical over 8 bases. The CDR3 is 15 amino acids. The germline gives CDR1 SGHNT, CDR2 YENEEA. The CDR3 spells CVSSSPGQVSNEHFF. DNA for the CDR3: TGTGTCAGCAGCTCCCCGGGACAGGTCAGCAATGAGCACTTCTTC.

Concerning this clonotype: An end of the junction does not agree with germline; a read error may underlie this. This chain uses TRBV11-2 with TRBJ2-4, with a tentative D call TRBD2 (6 bases). The CDR3 spans 19 residues. Per the germline V gene, CDR1 is SGHAT and CDR2 is FQNNGV. The CDR3 DNA reads TGTACCAGCAGCTTAGACCGCGGCGCGGGGAGGAGGGCCAAAAACATTCAGTACTTC. This sequence encodes CTSSLDRGAGRRAKNIQYF.

This chain joins TRBV10-3 and TRBJ2-7; no definite D call. V gave up 2 bases and J gave up 1 base, with 3 bases separating them. CDR1 is ENHRY and CDR2 is SYGVKD in the germline V gene. The CDR3 loop spans 12 amino acids. CDR3 in DNA: TGTGCCATCAGTGAGGCTTCCTACGAGCAGTACTTC. Protein sequence: CAISEASYEQYF.

About this clonotype itself: Relative to the germline gene, one junction end is altered; a read error may explain this. The CDR3 loop reads CASSLGTQGGTKNIQYF. CDR3 coding DNA: TGTGCCAGCAGCTTAGGAACACAGGGTGGAACTAAAAACATTCAGTATTTC. This chain joins TRBV11-2 and TRBJ2-4; tentative D call: TRBD1 (6 bases). The CDR3 is made up of 17 amino acids. Germline CDR1 SGHAT, CDR2 FQNNGV.

The sample holds one count of this clonotype. The junction shows a germline mismatch at one end, possibly a read error. This chain links TRBV4-2 with TRBJ2-3; 14 bases are a match to TRBD2. Germline assignment: CDR1 LGHNA and CDR2 YNFKEQ. The CDR3 sequence is 19 residues long. In DNA, the CDR3 is TGTGCAAGCAGCCAAGATTACGGGACTAGCGGGAGTATTCCAGATATGCAGTATTTT. Translated, it gives CASSQDYGTSGSIPDMQYF.

This clonotype was counted between two and nine times. V and J are TRBV10-3 and TRBJ1-2, with TRBD1 identical over 9 bases. The V segment lost 6 bases and the J segment 7 bases; nucleotides outside the gene matches: 12. The CDR3 totals 15 residues. Germline CDR1 reads ENHRY; CDR2 reads SYGVKD. As DNA, the CDR3 is TGTGCCATCAGGCCCCCGGGACAGGGTGCCTCTGGCTACACCTTC. This gives the protein CAIRPPGQGASGYTF.

Turning to this clonotype: The conserved closing phenylalanine or tryptophan is absent in this CDR3, likely reflecting a read error. The rearrangement joins TRBV11-3 to TRBJ1-4; 7 bases line up with TRBD1. The CDR3 runs 14 residues. Germline V gene sequence: CDR1 SGHNT, CDR2 YENEEA. This chain's CDR3 is CAGSQGGAWEKLFL. The DNA of the CDR3 is TGCGCCGGCAGCCAGGGGGGCGCATGGGAAAAACTGTTTTTG.

The rearrangement links TRBV29-1 to TRBJ2-6; 8 positions match TRBD2. The CDR3 runs 17 residues. CDR1 is SQVTM and CDR2 is ANQGSEA in the germline V gene. With 5 bases clipped from V and 0 bases from J, the junction kept 9 bases outside the gene matches. For the CDR3, the DNA is TGCAGCGTTCGGGGGGGAGGGGTAAGCTCTGGGGCCAACGTCCTGACTTTC. It encodes CSVRGGGVSSGANVLTF.

On this clonotype: A read error may account for a junction end that differs from germline. The gene calls are TRBV28 and TRBJ2-1; 7 positions match TRBD1. Germline CDR1 and CDR2: MDHEN and SYDVKM. The CDR3 length is 15 residues. CDR3 loop: CASSFRDSFYNEQLF. In nucleotides, the CDR3 is TGTGCAAGCAGTTTCCGGGACAGTTTCTACAATGAGCAGCTCTTC.

The V gene is TRBV28, the J gene TRBJ2-4; D remains unclear. The CDR3 consists of 15 residues. V lost 1 base and J lost 2, with 9 bases in between. Per the germline V gene, CDR1 is MDHEN and CDR2 is SYDVKM. CDR3: CASSLSVTTKNIQYF. CDR3 nucleotides: TGTGCCAGCAGTTTATCTGTGACGACCAAAAACATTCAGTACTTC.

As for this clonotype: A junction end diverges from the germline sequence, so it may reflect a read error. The chain recombines TRBV4-1 with TRBJ2-7; TRBD1 matches at 7 bases. Germline CDR1 and CDR2: MGHRA and YSYEKL. CDR3 size: 15 residues. DNA for the CDR3: TGCGCCAGCGGCCGGGACAGCTTAAATCCCTACGAGCAGCACTTC. Amino acid sequence: CASGRDSLNPYEQHF.

This clonotype occurred many times. V usage is TRBV6-1 and J usage is TRBJ1-6, with a possible D match to TRBD1 (6 bases). This CDR3 contains 15 residues. Trimming took off 6 bases at V and 4 bases at J, with 13 bases between the two ends. The V gene's germline CDR1 is MNHNS and CDR2 SASEGT. The chain's CDR3 is CASRARGGYNSPLHF. In DNA, the CDR3 is TGTGCCAGCAGAGCCAGGGGCGGATATAATTCACCCCTCCACTTT.

This clonotype came up a few times. A read error may explain this, as a much larger clone is one base away. The conserved phenylalanine or tryptophan normally closing the CDR3 is absent here, so this likely arose from a read error. V usage is TRBV5-6 and J usage is TRBJ2-7; D not certain. The CDR3 sequence is 13 residues long. V shed 0 bases and J shed 3 bases, with 7 bases lying between them. CDR1 SGHDT and CDR2 YYEEEE come from the germline V gene. The CDR3 sequence: CASSLGPHYEQYL. CDR3 nucleotides: TGTGCCAGCAGCTTGGGACCGCACTACGAGCAGTACCTC.

A note on this clonotype: A clone one base away is much larger, so this may be a read error. The rearrangement links TRBV28 to TRBJ1-2; weak D call: TRBD1 (6 bases). Germline assignment: CDR1 MDHEN and CDR2 SYDVKM. V shed 6 bases and J shed 5 bases, with 13 bases lying between them. The CDR3 consists of 13 residues. CDR3 in amino acids: CASRTQGKYGYTF. The DNA of the CDR3 is TGTGCCAGCAGGACCCAGGGGAAATATGGCTACACCTTC.

About this clonotype itself: A much larger clone lies a single base off, so this may be a read error. The chain uses TRBV28 and TRBJ1-6; the D gene is possibly TRBD1 (5 bases). Germline V gives CDR1 MDHEN, CDR2 SYDVKM. The CDR3 consists of 16 residues. The CDR3 reads CASSLRGRSYNSPLNF. CDR3 DNA sequence: TGTGCCAGCAGTTTAAGGGGCAGGTCCTATAATTCACCCCTCAACTTT.

This clonotype has more than one count but fewer than ten. A much larger clone differs from this one at a single base, so this may be a read error. The conserved phenylalanine or tryptophan is not found at the CDR3 terminus, so this likely reflects a read error. The V call is TRBV4-1, the J call TRBJ1-3, with D perhaps TRBD1 (5 bases). V was trimmed by 11 bases and J by 0 bases, leaving 11 bases between them. The germline CDR1 and CDR2 sequences are MGHRA and YSYEKL. The CDR3 is 13 amino acids. The CDR3 loop is CAVRASSGNTIYS. CDR3 DNA: TGCGCCGTCAGGGCGAGCTCTGGAAACACCATATATTCT.

In regard to this clonotype: Its ends do not fully match the called genes, so a read error is possible. This chain uses TRBV29-1 with TRBJ2-1; a weak D match, TRBD2 (5 bases). The CDR3 is 14 amino acids. Per the germline V gene, CDR1 is SQVTM and CDR2 is ANQGSEA. The DNA of the CDR3 is TGCAGCGTTGGGGCCTTAGCGATATACAATAAGCAGTTCTTC. This translates into CSVGALAIYNKQFF.

A note on this clonotype: This could be a read error, since a much larger clone is one nucleotide away. This sequence joins TRBV7-8 and TRBJ2-7; maybe TRBD2 (5 bases). The CDR3 is 14 amino acids. The germline V gene has CDR1 SGHVS and CDR2 FQNEAQ. In DNA form, the CDR3 reads TGTGCCAGCAACTTAAGGGAGCCGGACTACGAGCAGTACTTC. Translated: CASNLREPDYEQYF.

This clonotype has more than one count but fewer than ten. Because the CDR3 is missing its conserved closing phenylalanine or tryptophan, this is likely a read error. The rearrangement joins TRBV6-2 or TRBV6-3 to TRBJ1-1; 9 bases map to TRBD1. This CDR3 spans 18 amino acids. Per germline, CDR1 MNHEY and CDR2 SVGEGT. DNA of the CDR3: TGTGCCAGTAACGAAGGGACAGGGTCCCTTTTTTTGAAGACTGAAGCTTTCCTT. It specifies CASNEGTGSLFLKTEAFL.

With regard to this clonotype: This clone may be a read error of a much larger clone one base away. The V gene is TRBV7-9, the J gene TRBJ1-1; a possible D gene is TRBD1 (5 bases). This CDR3 has 15 residues. Per germline, CDR1 SEHNR and CDR2 FQNEAQ (reference sequence). This CDR3 reads CASSLGVSGTTEALF. DNA of the CDR3: TGTGCCAGCAGCTTAGGGGTAAGCGGGACCACTGAAGCTTTATTT.

Note on this clonotype: The germline gene is not matched at one end of the junction; a read error may be the cause. V and J are TRBV6-6 and TRBJ2-1; tentative D call: TRBD2 (5 bases). CDR1 is MNHNY, CDR2 SVGAGI, per germline (reference sequence). The CDR3 spans 14 residues. The CDR3 coding sequence is TGTGCCAACAGTTACCTGCGGGCTCAAGATGAGCAGTTCTTC. This encodes CANSYLRAQDEQFF.

A word on this clonotype: No conserved phenylalanine or tryptophan ends this CDR3, so it is likely a read error. The J gene is TRBJ2-7, the V gene TRBV6-2 or TRBV6-3; D is perhaps TRBD1 (6 bases). Germline V lookup: CDR1 MNHEY, CDR2 SVGEGT. The CDR3 has 15 amino acids. CDR3 DNA: TGTGTCAGCAGTTACAGTGACAGGTCAACCTACGAGCAGTACATC. Its translation is CVSSYSDRSTYEQYI.

To note about this clonotype: The conserved phenylalanine or tryptophan is not found at the CDR3 terminus, so this likely reflects a read error. The V and J genes are TRBV5-5 and TRBJ2-7; TRBD1 agrees at 7 bases. Germline V CDR1 and CDR2: SGHKS, YYEKEE (reference sequence). The CDR3 totals 14 residues. The CDR3 protein is CASRPGTDSYEQYL. The CDR3, as DNA: TGCGCCAGCAGGCCCGGGACAGACTCCTACGAGCAGTACCTC.

This clonotype showed up just once. Given a much more abundant clone one base away, this may be a read error. The chain is built from TRBV28 and TRBJ2-7, with D possibly called TRBD1 or TRBD2 (6 bases each). The germline CDR1 and CDR2 sequences are MDHEN and SYDVKM. This CDR3 is built from 15 residues. The CDR3 DNA reads as TGTGCCAGCAGTTTTCGGGGGCGCCCAACCTACAAGCAGTACTTC. Its translation is CASSFRGRPTYKQYF.

Concerning this clonotype itself: The limits of the CDR3 on the DNA are not certain, so only TCRdb's listed CDR3 is given. The chain carries TRBV29-1 and TRBJ1-2; TRBD1 reflects the table's D call only, with no check against the DNA. The germline gives CDR1 SQVTM, CDR2 ANQGSEA. The CDR3 length is 12 residues, termini included. The CDR3 spells CSVGQVDYGCTF.

Details on this clonotype: This CDR3 is missing its conserved last phenylalanine or tryptophan, likely due to a read error. The chain joins TRBV12-3 or TRBV12-4 to TRBJ2-1, with 7 positions matching TRBD2. The CDR3 covers 15 residues. In DNA, the CDR3 is TGTGTCTGCAGTTCCAGCGGGGCCTCCTACAATGAGCAGTTCCTC. Translated, it gives CVCSSSGASYNEQFL.

This clonotype has a handful of counts. Germline and junction disagree at one end, which may indicate a read error. V gene TRBV11-2 combines with J gene TRBJ2-1; 9 nucleotides align to TRBD1. The CDR3 length is 20 residues. Germline assignment: CDR1 SGHAT and CDR2 FQNNGV. The CDR3 loop reads CASTLSGTGRLTSSHNERFF. The CDR3, as DNA: TGTGCCAGCACCCTTTCAGGGACAGGGAGGTTGACGAGCTCCCACAATGAGCGGTTCTTC.

This clonotype is a singleton in its sample. Its ends do not fully match the called genes, so a read error is possible. The CDR3 DNA reads as TGTACCAGCAGCCCAGAAGGGACCCTTCAGTACTTC. Translated: CTSSPEGTLQYF. This chain connects TRBV11-2 to TRBJ2-7; D assignment may be TRBD1 or TRBD2 (5 bases each). Germline CDR1 reads SGHAT; CDR2 reads FQNNGV. The CDR3 extends over 12 amino acids.

As regards this clonotype: A read error may account for a junction end that differs from germline. CDR3 bases: TGCGCCAGCAGCCAAGGGCCCCCCGACAGGCCCTATCAGCCCCAGCGTTTT. It yields the protein CASSQGPPDRPYQPQRF. The V gene is TRBV4-1, the J gene TRBJ1-5, with a tentative D call TRBD1 (6 bases). The CDR3 is made up of 17 amino acids. Germline-derived CDR1 and CDR2 are MGHRA and YSYEKL.